These T cell receptor beta chains were read from a single sample in a study of cytomegalovirus exposure and HLA in healthy donors. Libraries were prepared by immunoSEQ multiplex PCR; TCRdb keeps only in-frame clonotypes and omits some of them. In the table there are some 48,000 clones, 88% of which are singletons. Material: PBMCs. The receptors originated from a woman aged 30 to 39 in good health and CMV-seronegative. Each CDR3 is given with its conserved first and last residue. The order of the fields is J gene, V gene, D gene, clone size, CDR3 DNA, CDR3 protein. D genes are given only for firm matches. Rows give clone size only sometimes, using once, few, many, or a class for an expanded clone.

J gene: TRBJ1-1
V gene: TRBV6-5
D gene: NA
clone size: NA
CDR3 DNA: TGTGCCAGCAGGGGCCGGGGGAACACTGAAGCTTTCTTT
CDR3 protein: CASRGRGNTEAFF

J gene: TRBJ2-7
V gene: TRBV6-1
D gene: NA
clone size: NA
CDR3 DNA: TGTGCCAGCAGTGAAGAGGCTAGTGTACGCGAGCAGTACTTC
CDR3 protein: CASSEEASVREQYF

J gene: TRBJ1-5
V gene: TRBV2
D gene: NA
clone size: few
CDR3 DNA: TGTGCCAGCTGGGGAGGGATCAATCAGCCCCAGCATTTT
CDR3 protein: CASWGGINQPQHF

J gene: TRBJ2-1
V gene: TRBV18
D gene: TRBD2
clone size: NA
CDR3 DNA: TGTGCCAGCTCATTCCTAGCGGGAGTTTCCGGGAATGAGCAGTTCTTC
CDR3 protein: CASSFLAGVSGNEQFF

J gene: TRBJ2-5
V gene: TRBV28
D gene: NA
clone size: NA
CDR3 DNA: TGTGCCAGCAGCTCCAGGGAAGAGACCCAGTACTTC
CDR3 protein: CASSSREETQYF

J gene: TRBJ1-4
V gene: TRBV28
D gene: NA
clone size: NA
CDR3 DNA: TGTGCCAGCAGTTTTGGGGGGAGTAATGAAAAACTGTTTTTT
CDR3 protein: CASSFGGSNEKLFF

J gene: TRBJ2-1
V gene: TRBV5-1
D gene: TRBD2
clone size: NA
CDR3 DNA: TGCGCCAGCAGCTTGGGGGGGATACCGGGACTAGCGGGAAAAAGCTCCTACAATGAGCAGTTCTTC
CDR3 protein: CASSLGGIPGLAGKSSYNEQFF

J gene: TRBJ2-1
V gene: TRBV7-2
D gene: NA
clone size: NA
CDR3 DNA: TGTGCCAGCAGCTTAGGGCAGGGGACCCACAATGAGCAGTTCTTC
CDR3 protein: CASSLGQGTHNEQFF

J gene: TRBJ1-5
V gene: TRBV7-6
D gene: NA
clone size: NA
CDR3 DNA: TGTGCCAGCAGCTCACGAGAGGCGGGTCAGCCCCAGCATTTT
CDR3 protein: CASSSREAGQPQHF

J gene: TRBJ1-1
V gene: TRBV9
D gene: TRBD1
clone size: NA
CDR3 DNA: TGTGCCAGCAGCTCACCGGGACAGGGGGTCTATGGCACTGAAGCTTTCTTT
CDR3 protein: CASSSPGQGVYGTEAFF

J gene: TRBJ1-1
V gene: TRBV18
D gene: NA
clone size: NA
CDR3 DNA: TGTGCCAGCTCACCACGTGACAGGAACACTGAAGCTTTCTTT
CDR3 protein: CASSPRDRNTEAFF

J gene: TRBJ1-2
V gene: TRBV5-1
D gene: TRBD1
clone size: NA
CDR3 DNA: TGCGCCAGCAGCCCCGGACAGGGGACTGGCTACACCTTC
CDR3 protein: CASSPGQGTGYTF

J gene: TRBJ1-2
V gene: TRBV27
D gene: NA
clone size: NA
CDR3 DNA: TGTGCCAGCAGTACGGGGGGCGGCTATGGCTACACCTTC
CDR3 protein: CASSTGGGYGYTF

J gene: TRBJ2-7
V gene: TRBV9
D gene: NA
clone size: NA
CDR3 DNA: TGTGCCAGCAGCGTAGACCAGATCTCCTACGAGCAGTACTTC
CDR3 protein: CASSVDQISYEQYF

J gene: TRBJ2-7
V gene: TRBV28
D gene: TRBD1
clone size: NA
CDR3 DNA: TGTGCCAGCACACAAGTGACAGGGCCCTACGAGCAGTACTTC
CDR3 protein: CASTQVTGPYEQYF

J gene: TRBJ1-1
V gene: TRBV4-2
D gene: NA
clone size: NA
CDR3 DNA: TGTGCCAGCAGCCAAGACCATGGCGGGTCGGCTGAAGCTTTCTTT
CDR3 protein: CASSQDHGGSAEAFF

J gene: TRBJ2-1
V gene: TRBV9
D gene: TRBD2
clone size: NA
CDR3 DNA: TGTGCCAGCGGTCCTAGCGGGAGTACCAATGAGCAGTTCTTC
CDR3 protein: CASGPSGSTNEQFF

J gene: TRBJ1-2
V gene: TRBV18
D gene: NA
clone size: NA
CDR3 DNA: TGTGCCAGCTCAAGGGAAGTTTGGGGCTCCAGCTATGGCTACACCTTC
CDR3 protein: CASSREVWGSSYGYTF

J gene: TRBJ2-1
V gene: TRBV28
D gene: TRBD2
clone size: once
CDR3 DNA: TGTGCCACGCATGGGCTAGCGGGAGGGAATGAGCAGTTCTTC
CDR3 protein: CATHGLAGGNEQFF

J gene: TRBJ1-1
V gene: TRBV18
D gene: NA
clone size: NA
CDR3 DNA: TGTGCCAGCTCAGCAGGGTTTGCTGAAGCTTTCTTT
CDR3 protein: CASSAGFAEAFF

J gene: TRBJ2-1
V gene: TRBV9
D gene: TRBD2
clone size: NA
CDR3 DNA: TGTGCCAGCAGCGACGGACTAGCAGTATACAATGAGCAGTTCTTC
CDR3 protein: CASSDGLAVYNEQFF

J gene: TRBJ2-3
V gene: TRBV6-6
D gene: TRBD2
clone size: NA
CDR3 DNA: TGTGCCAGCAGTAATAGCGGGAGGGCAGATACGCAGTATTTT
CDR3 protein: CASSNSGRADTQYF

J gene: TRBJ2-6
V gene: TRBV14
D gene: NA
clone size: NA
CDR3 DNA: TGTGCCAGCAGTCTTAAACAAGTGAGGGGAGGCAACGTCCTGACTTTC
CDR3 protein: CASSLKQVRGGNVLTF

J gene: TRBJ2-2
V gene: TRBV18
D gene: NA
clone size: NA
CDR3 DNA: TGTGCCAGCTCACCACGCGGTTCGAACACCGGGGAGCTGTTTTTT
CDR3 protein: CASSPRGSNTGELFF

J gene: TRBJ1-1
V gene: TRBV10-1
D gene: TRBD1
clone size: NA
CDR3 DNA: TGCGCCAGCAGTGAGTCAGGGGGCAGGGGCACTGAAGCTTTCTTT
CDR3 protein: CASSESGGRGTEAFF

J gene: TRBJ2-2
V gene: TRBV29-1
D gene: TRBD2
clone size: NA
CDR3 DNA: TGCAGCGTTGTGGGGACTAGCGGGAGAAGGGAGCTGTTTTTT
CDR3 protein: CSVVGTSGRRELFF

J gene: TRBJ1-2
V gene: TRBV28
D gene: NA
clone size: NA
CDR3 DNA: TGTGCCAGCAGGGACGGGATTTATGGCTACACCTTC
CDR3 protein: CASRDGIYGYTF

J gene: TRBJ2-7
V gene: TRBV28
D gene: TRBD1
clone size: NA
CDR3 DNA: TGTGCCAGCAGACCCGACAGGGGGGTTTCCTACGAGCAGTACTTC
CDR3 protein: CASRPDRGVSYEQYF

J gene: TRBJ2-5
V gene: TRBV11-2
D gene: TRBD2
clone size: NA
CDR3 DNA: TGTGCCAGCAGCTTAGTGTTAGCGGGAGTCGCAGAGACCCAGTACTTC
CDR3 protein: CASSLVLAGVAETQYF

J gene: TRBJ2-5
V gene: TRBV4-3
D gene: NA
clone size: NA
CDR3 DNA: TGCGCCAGCAGCCAAGGAAGCCAGGGCGGAGAGACCCAGTACTTC
CDR3 protein: CASSQGSQGGETQYF

J gene: TRBJ1-2
V gene: TRBV7-8
D gene: NA
clone size: NA
CDR3 DNA: TGTGCCAGCAGCTCCCTCGGTTTGGGGGCCCCTAACTATGGCTACACCTTC
CDR3 protein: CASSSLGLGAPNYGYTF

J gene: TRBJ2-5
V gene: TRBV27
D gene: TRBD2
clone size: NA
CDR3 DNA: TGTGCCAGCGGGCGGGAGGAAGCTGGCCAAGAGACCCAGTACTTC
CDR3 protein: CASGREEAGQETQYF

J gene: TRBJ2-3
V gene: TRBV27
D gene: NA
clone size: few
CDR3 DNA: TGTGCCAGCAGTGATGAACCCCGCGGGGACACGCAGTATTTT
CDR3 protein: CASSDEPRGDTQYF

J gene: TRBJ1-1
V gene: TRBV7-9
D gene: TRBD1
clone size: NA
CDR3 DNA: TGTGCCAGCAGCTTAGGGGGACAGGGGGCGGGTGAAGCTTTCTTT
CDR3 protein: CASSLGGQGAGEAFF

J gene: TRBJ1-5
V gene: TRBV27
D gene: NA
clone size: NA
CDR3 DNA: TGTGCCAGCAGTTCTGGACAGATGAATCAGCCCCAGCATTTT
CDR3 protein: CASSSGQMNQPQHF

J gene: TRBJ2-5
V gene: TRBV7-2
D gene: TRBD2
clone size: NA
CDR3 DNA: TGTGCCAGCAGGTCTCGGCGGGAGGGGAAAGAGACCCAGTACTTC
CDR3 protein: CASRSRREGKETQYF

J gene: TRBJ2-7
V gene: TRBV6-5
D gene: NA
clone size: NA
CDR3 DNA: TGTGCCAGCAGTTCCGGGACAAACTACGAGCAGTACTTC
CDR3 protein: CASSSGTNYEQYF

J gene: TRBJ2-7
V gene: TRBV15
D gene: TRBD2
clone size: once
CDR3 DNA: TGTGCCACCAGCCACCCCTGGGGAGGGTCCCTCACCTACGAGCAGTACTTC
CDR3 protein: CATSHPWGGSLTYEQYF

J gene: TRBJ2-7
V gene: TRBV11-2
D gene: NA
clone size: NA
CDR3 DNA: TGTGCCAGCAGCTTAGCCTCCGGCGGTTCCTACGAGCAGTACTTC
CDR3 protein: CASSLASGGSYEQYF

J gene: TRBJ2-5
V gene: TRBV7-3
D gene: NA
clone size: NA
CDR3 DNA: TGTGCCAGCAGCCAAGGGACTTACCAAGAGACCCAGTACTTC
CDR3 protein: CASSQGTYQETQYF

J gene: TRBJ1-5
V gene: TRBV6-6
D gene: NA
clone size: NA
CDR3 DNA: TGTGCCAGCAGTTCGCCCAGGGTAAATCAGCCCCAGCATTTT
CDR3 protein: CASSSPRVNQPQHF

J gene: TRBJ2-7
V gene: TRBV14
D gene: NA
clone size: NA
CDR3 DNA: TGTGCCAGCAGCCAAGATGTGGGACAAGGGGGCTACGAGCAGTACTTC
CDR3 protein: CASSQDVGQGGYEQYF

J gene: TRBJ2-7
V gene: TRBV14
D gene: TRBD1
clone size: once
CDR3 DNA: TGTGCCAGCAGCCAACAGGGGGCATGGTACGAGCAGTACTTC
CDR3 protein: CASSQQGAWYEQYF

J gene: TRBJ2-2
V gene: TRBV7-8
D gene: NA
clone size: NA
CDR3 DNA: TGTGCCAGCAGCTTAGTGGGCGCTACCCCACTGAAGACCGGGGAGCTGTTTTTT
CDR3 protein: CASSLVGATPLKTGELFF

J gene: TRBJ1-5
V gene: TRBV18
D gene: NA
clone size: NA
CDR3 DNA: TGTGCCAGCTCACCAACGGGCAATCAGCCCCAGCATTTT
CDR3 protein: CASSPTGNQPQHF

J gene: TRBJ2-7
V gene: TRBV27
D gene: TRBD2
clone size: NA
CDR3 DNA: TGTGCCAGCAAAAGGACCGGGACTAGCCGTAGCGAGCAGTACTTC
CDR3 protein: CASKRTGTSRSEQYF

J gene: TRBJ1-3
V gene: TRBV28
D gene: TRBD1
clone size: NA
CDR3 DNA: TGTGCCAGCAGTTCGGGACAGGGGGTGAACACCATATATTTT
CDR3 protein: CASSSGQGVNTIYF

J gene: TRBJ2-7
V gene: TRBV5-1
D gene: TRBD1
clone size: NA
CDR3 DNA: TGCGCCAGCAGCGTGAGACAGGGTGGGACCTACGAGCAGTACTTC
CDR3 protein: CASSVRQGGTYEQYF

J gene: TRBJ2-5
V gene: TRBV18
D gene: TRBD1
clone size: NA
CDR3 DNA: TGTGCCAGCTCACCCGGACAGGGGTCACAAGAGACCCAGTACTTC
CDR3 protein: CASSPGQGSQETQYF

J gene: TRBJ2-1
V gene: TRBV7-2
D gene: TRBD2
clone size: NA
CDR3 DNA: TGTGCCACACTCCCAACCTTCCTAGCGGGATCTGACAATGAGCAGTTCTTC
CDR3 protein: CATLPTFLAGSDNEQFF

J gene: TRBJ2-1
V gene: TRBV6-4
D gene: NA
clone size: NA
CDR3 DNA: TGTGCCAGCAGTGACGGAGGGTGGCGGCAGTTCTTC
CDR3 protein: CASSDGGWRQFF

J gene: TRBJ2-1
V gene: TRBV7-6
D gene: TRBD2
clone size: NA
CDR3 DNA: TGTGCCAGCAGCCTAGCTAGTAGCGGGAGTTACAATGAGCAGTTCTTC
CDR3 protein: CASSLASSGSYNEQFF

J gene: TRBJ1-1
V gene: TRBV9
D gene: NA
clone size: NA
CDR3 DNA: TGTGCCAGCAGCGTAGGTTCGAGCACTGAAGCTTTCTTT
CDR3 protein: CASSVGSSTEAFF

J gene: TRBJ1-3
V gene: TRBV27
D gene: NA
clone size: NA
CDR3 DNA: TGTGCCAGCAGTCCTAGGCATATCCCTGGAAACACCATATATTTT
CDR3 protein: CASSPRHIPGNTIYF

J gene: TRBJ2-1
V gene: TRBV30
D gene: NA
clone size: few
CDR3 DNA: TGTGCCTGGAGCCCCGGACTTCATCGCAATGAGCAGTTCTTC
CDR3 protein: CAWSPGLHRNEQFF